This entry describes one T cell receptor beta chain. This sample is drawn from a study of CXCR3-negative and CXCR3-positive naive CD8 T cells. Study background: For each library, about 1.5 +/- 0.3 million TRB reads were obtained, about 140 million in total.

The authors made the TRB cDNA libraries by 5' RACE using UMI labels. TCRdb reanalyzed the 5' RACE reads, giving one entry per CDR3 protein sequence and no DNA. The table for this sample gives 80,000 to 95,000 distinct CDR3 sequences. The germline gives CDR1 GTSNPN, CDR2 SVGIG (reference sequence). The CDR3 has 15 amino acids. The chain has TRBV30 and TRBJ2-1; with no DNA, the TCRdb D assignment of TRBD1 cannot be verified. What was sequenced was naive CXCR3- CD8+ T cells from blood. Described subset: CD45RO-CCR7+CD27+CD95- naive CD8+ T cells lacking CXCR3 (TNR3-). The source is a human donor in good health. Some clones in this sample may be carry-over from other donors' samples. The CDR3 reads CAWSNPGPTLNEQFF.